This TCR beta chain stems from a study of identical twins. Points from the study as a whole: Conclusions were based on cross-sectional statistical analysis, without following the same donors.

Healthy Caucasian donors formed the entire cohort. Template switching added a universal primer site, and cDNA bore unique molecular identifiers. Via MiXCR, TCRdb re-called the 5' RACE reads, giving one row per CDR3 protein. The repertoire holds about 240,000 distinct CDR3 sequences, roughly a tenth seen once, with roughly 10% in the top ten. A note on this clonotype: What it recognizes is unknown.

Germline-derived CDR1 and CDR2 are KGHSH and LQKENI. The ends were cut back, 2 bases at V and 6 bases at J, with 8 bases in the middle. The CDR3 has 12 amino acids. The chain combines TRBV18 with TRBJ2-7; D not certain. The sample taken for sequencing was memory T cells sorted from blood. The receptor was isolated from a man aged 45-60 years in good health. The CDR3 coding sequence is TGTGCCAGCTCACCAGACCATCTCGAGCAGTACTTC. It is translated as CASSPDHLEQYF.